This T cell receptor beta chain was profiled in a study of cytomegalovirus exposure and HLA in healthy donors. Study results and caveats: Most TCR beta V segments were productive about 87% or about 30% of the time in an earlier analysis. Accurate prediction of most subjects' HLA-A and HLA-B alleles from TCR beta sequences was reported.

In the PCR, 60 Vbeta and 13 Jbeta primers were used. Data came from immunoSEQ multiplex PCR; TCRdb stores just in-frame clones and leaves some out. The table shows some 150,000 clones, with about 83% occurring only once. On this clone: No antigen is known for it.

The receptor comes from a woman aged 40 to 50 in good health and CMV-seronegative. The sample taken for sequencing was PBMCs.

CDR3 DNA sequence: TGCGCCAGCAGCCTCAGACTAGCGGATGGAGAGACCCAGTACTTC. It codes for CASSLRLADGETQYF. V usage is TRBV4-1 and J usage is TRBJ2-5, with 9 bases aligning to TRBD2. The CDR3 spans 15 residues. Germline CDR1 is MGHRA and CDR2 is YSYEKL. The V and J ends lost 4 bases and 4 bases, in that order; junction bases with no gene match: 7.